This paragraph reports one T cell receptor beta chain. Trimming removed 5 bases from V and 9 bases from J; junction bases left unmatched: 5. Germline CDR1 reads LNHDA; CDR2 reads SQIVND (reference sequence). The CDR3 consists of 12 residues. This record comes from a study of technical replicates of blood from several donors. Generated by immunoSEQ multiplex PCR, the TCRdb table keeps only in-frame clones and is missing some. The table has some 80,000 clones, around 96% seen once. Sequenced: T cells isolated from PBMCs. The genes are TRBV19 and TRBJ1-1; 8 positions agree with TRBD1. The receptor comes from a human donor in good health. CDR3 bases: TGTGCCAGTAGTCAGGGGGCGAATCAAGCTTTCTTT. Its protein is CASSQGANQAFF.